These 12 T cell receptor beta chains originate from one sample sequenced in a study of T cell changes during pregnancy in multiple sclerosis. Generated by immunoSEQ multiplex PCR, the TCRdb table keeps only in-frame clones and is missing some. The sample includes some 64,000 clones, around 92% of them seen just once. This sample comprised peripheral blood, obtained in the first trimester of pregnancy. All receptors come from a female donor with multiple sclerosis, enrolled in a pregnancy study.

CDR3 bases: TGTGCCAGCAGTGAAGGGCCAGGGGGCCAGCCCCAGCATTTT. Translated, it gives CASSEGPGGQPQHF. This sequence joins TRBV6-4 and TRBJ1-5; 8 bases map to TRBD1. The CDR3 consists of 14 residues. After removal of 3 bases from V and 7 bases from J, the junction contained 5 bases not matched to a gene. In germline, CDR1 is MRHNA, CDR2 SNTAGT.

The chain joins TRBV30 to TRBJ2-3; TRBD2 might be the D (7 bases). CDR3 length: 14 amino acids. The V end lost 6 bases, the J end lost 6 bases, and 19 bases lay between the germline ends. CDR1 is GTSNPN and CDR2 is SVGIG in the germline V gene (reference sequence). CDR3 sequence (DNA): TGTGCCTGTGGGGGGGCGGGGAGGTCGGATACGCAGTATTTT. This codes for CACGGAGRSDTQYF.

This sequence joins TRBV5-6 and TRBJ2-7; the D is unclear. This CDR3 comprises 14 residues. Germline CDR1 reads SGHDT; CDR2 reads YYEEEE. With 0 bases removed from V and 3 bases from J, the gap between germline ends came to 10 bases. The CDR3 sequence is CASSLGLSGYEQYF. In DNA form, the CDR3 reads TGTGCCAGCAGCTTGGGTCTCTCGGGCTACGAGCAGTACTTC.

This chain uses TRBV11-2 with TRBJ2-3; D remains ambiguous. This CDR3 contains 12 residues. Germline V gives CDR1 SGHAT, CDR2 FQNNGV. V was clipped by 2 bases and J by 4 bases, with 4 bases between them. CDR3 sequence (DNA): TGTGCCAGCAGCTTAAACTCAGATACGCAGTATTTT. It is translated as CASSLNSDTQYF.

The rearrangement uses TRBV4-3 and TRBJ2-1; no firm D call. Between the trimmed V and J ends, which lost 0 bases and 0 bases, there was a span of 9 bases. Germline-derived CDR1 and CDR2 are LGHNA and YSLEER. The CDR3 runs to 16 residues. In DNA form, the CDR3 reads TGCGCCAGCAGCCAAGACTCCCGGTCCTCCTACAATGAGCAGTTCTTC. Its translation is CASSQDSRSSYNEQFF.

This sequence joins TRBV19 and TRBJ2-2; 9 nucleotides align to TRBD2. Trimming removed 0 bases from V and 5 bases from J; junction bases left unmatched: 4. Germline V gene data show CDR1 as LNHDA and CDR2 as SQIVND (reference sequence). The CDR3 loop spans 16 amino acids. CDR3 DNA: TGTGCCAGTAGTATAGATTCGCTAGCGGGAACCGGGGAGCTGTTTTTT. Its protein product is CASSIDSLAGTGELFF.

This chain connects TRBV4-2 to TRBJ1-1; D not resolved. The V end was cut by 0 bases, the J end by 2 bases, with 22 bases between. CDR1 LGHNA and CDR2 YNFKEQ come from the germline V gene. The CDR3 is made up of 19 amino acids. CDR3 sequence: CASSQDPKRTFGHNTEAFF. CDR3 DNA sequence: TGTGCCAGCAGCCAAGACCCCAAAAGGACTTTCGGCCACAACACTGAAGCTTTCTTT.

This chain uses TRBV27 with TRBJ2-3, with 10 bases fitting TRBD2. Germline lookup yields CDR1 MNHEY and CDR2 SMNVEV (reference sequence). J was trimmed by 4 bases and V by 2 bases; bases with no gene match: 3. CDR3 size: 15 residues. The CDR3 protein is CASSLSLAGADTQYF. For the CDR3, the DNA is TGTGCCAGCAGTTTAAGTCTAGCGGGAGCAGATACGCAGTATTTT.

V is TRBV5-4 and J is TRBJ1-2; TRBD1 might be the D (5 bases). The germline V gene encodes CDR1 SGHNT and CDR2 YYREEE (reference sequence). The CDR3 has 13 amino acids. V was pared by 0 bases and J by 8 bases, with 11 bases between. The CDR3 DNA is TGTGCCAGCAGCTTGGATCAGCCAGGGGGCTACACCTTC. Protein product: CASSLDQPGGYTF. The whole variable domain, filled in from reference TRBV5-4 and TRBJ1-2, reads ETGVTQSPTHLIKTRGQQVTLRCSSQSGHNTVSWYQQALGQGPQFIFQYYREEENGRGNFPPRFSGLQFPNYSSELNVNALELDDSALYLCASSLDQPGGYTFGSGTRLTVV.

This chain links TRBV11-2 with TRBJ1-1; D is uncertain. V shed 2 bases and J shed 0 bases, with 7 bases lying between them. Germline V gene lookup returns CDR1 SGHAT and CDR2 FQNNGV. CDR3 length: 14 amino acids. CDR3 amino acids: CASSLSQLNTEAFF. The CDR3 DNA sequence: TGTGCCAGCAGCTTATCGCAGTTGAACACTGAAGCTTTCTTT.

The J gene is TRBJ2-1, the V gene TRBV7-9; 9 bases line up with TRBD2. The length of the CDR3 is 15 residues. The V gene's germline CDR1 is SEHNR and CDR2 FQNEAQ (reference sequence). V shed 5 bases, J shed 2 bases, and the junction held 4 bases outside the gene matches. CDR3 in DNA: TGTGCCAGCAGCAGGCGACTAGCGGCCTACAATGAGCAGTTCTTC. Residues: CASSRRLAAYNEQFF. The full variable domain, with the rest looked up from reference TRBV7-9 and TRBJ2-1, is DTGVSQNPRHKITKRGQNVTFRCDPISEHNRLYWYRQTLGQGPEFLTYFQNEAQLEKSRLLSDRFSAERPKGSFSTLEIQRTEQGDSAMYLCASSRRLAAYNEQFFGPGTRLTVL.

This chain joins TRBV7-9 and TRBJ1-1; D perhaps matches TRBD1 (5 bases). CDR1 is SEHNR, CDR2 FQNEAQ, per germline (reference sequence). The V and J ends lost 2 bases and 10 bases respectively, with 17 bases between them. The CDR3 loop spans 14 amino acids. DNA of the CDR3: TGTGCCAGCAGCTTAAGGGCAGGGAACAGTGGAGCTTTCTTT. Translated, it gives CASSLRAGNSGAFF.